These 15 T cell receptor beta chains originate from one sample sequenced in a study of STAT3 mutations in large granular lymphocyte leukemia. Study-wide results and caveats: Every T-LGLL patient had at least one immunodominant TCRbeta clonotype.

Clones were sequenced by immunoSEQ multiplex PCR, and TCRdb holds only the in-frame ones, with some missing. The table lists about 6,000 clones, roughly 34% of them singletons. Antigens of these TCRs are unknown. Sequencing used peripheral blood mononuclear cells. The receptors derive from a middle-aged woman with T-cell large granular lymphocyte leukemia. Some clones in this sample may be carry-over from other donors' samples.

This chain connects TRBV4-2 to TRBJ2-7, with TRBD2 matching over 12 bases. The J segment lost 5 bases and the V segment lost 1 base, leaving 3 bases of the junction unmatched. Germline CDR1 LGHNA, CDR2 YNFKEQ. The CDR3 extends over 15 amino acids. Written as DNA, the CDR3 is TGTGCCAGCAGCCAAGGGAGGACTAGCGGGGACGAGCAGTACTTC. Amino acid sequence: CASSQGRTSGDEQYF.

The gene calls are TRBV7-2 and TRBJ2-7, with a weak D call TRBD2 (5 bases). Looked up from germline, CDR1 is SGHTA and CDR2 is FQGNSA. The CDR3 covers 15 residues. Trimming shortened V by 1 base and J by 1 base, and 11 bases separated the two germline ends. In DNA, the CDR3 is TGTGCCAGCAGCTTAGTGGGTCGGGGTTCCTACGAGCAGTACTTC. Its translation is CASSLVGRGSYEQYF.

The CDR3 nucleotides are TGTGCCAGCAGCGTCTGGGAGGACTACAATGAGCAGTTCTTC. It translates to CASSVWEDYNEQFF. The chain is built from TRBV9 and TRBJ2-1, with a tentative D call TRBD2 (6 bases). Trimming shortened V by 2 bases and J by 3 bases, and 9 bases separated the two germline ends. Germline loops: CDR1 SGDLS, CDR2 YYNGEE. The CDR3 spans 14 residues.

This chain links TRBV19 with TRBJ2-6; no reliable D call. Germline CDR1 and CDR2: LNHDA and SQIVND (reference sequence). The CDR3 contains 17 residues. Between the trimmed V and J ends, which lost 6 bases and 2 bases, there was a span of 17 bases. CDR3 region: CASSPVARQTGANVLTF. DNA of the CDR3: TGTGCCAGTAGCCCCGTCGCTCGGCAGACTGGGGCCAACGTCCTGACTTTC.

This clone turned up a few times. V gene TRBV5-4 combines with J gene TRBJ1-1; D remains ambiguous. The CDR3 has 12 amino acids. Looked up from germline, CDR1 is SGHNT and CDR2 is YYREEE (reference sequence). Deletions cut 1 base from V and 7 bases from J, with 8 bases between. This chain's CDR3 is CASSLSGYEAFF. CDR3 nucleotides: TGTGCCAGCAGCTTGTCGGGGTATGAAGCTTTCTTT.

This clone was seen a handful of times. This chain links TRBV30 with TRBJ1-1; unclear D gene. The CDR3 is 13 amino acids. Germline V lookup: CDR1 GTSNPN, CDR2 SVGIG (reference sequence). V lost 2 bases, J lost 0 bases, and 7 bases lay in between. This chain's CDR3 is CAWSHDLNTEAFF. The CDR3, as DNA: TGTGCCTGGAGTCACGATTTGAACACTGAAGCTTTCTTT.

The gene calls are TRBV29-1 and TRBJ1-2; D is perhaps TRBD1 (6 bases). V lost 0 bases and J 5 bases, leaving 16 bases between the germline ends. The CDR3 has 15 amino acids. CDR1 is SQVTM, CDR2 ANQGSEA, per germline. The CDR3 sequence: CSVEDRVRGRYGYTF. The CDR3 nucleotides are TGCAGCGTTGAAGATCGGGTCAGGGGACGGTATGGCTACACCTTC.

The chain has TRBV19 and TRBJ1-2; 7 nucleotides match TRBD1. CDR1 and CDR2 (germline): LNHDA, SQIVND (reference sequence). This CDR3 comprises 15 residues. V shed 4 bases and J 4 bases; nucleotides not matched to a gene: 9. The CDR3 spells CASSRATGVVYGYTF. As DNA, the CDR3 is TGTGCCAGTAGTAGGGCCACAGGGGTAGTCTATGGCTACACCTTC. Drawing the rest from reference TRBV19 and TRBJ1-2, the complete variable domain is DGGITQSPKYLFRKEGQNVTLSCEQNLNHDAMYWYRQDPGQGLRLIYYSQIVNDFQKGDIAEGYSVSREKKESFPLTVTSAQKNPTAFYLCASSRATGVVYGYTFGSGTRLTVV.

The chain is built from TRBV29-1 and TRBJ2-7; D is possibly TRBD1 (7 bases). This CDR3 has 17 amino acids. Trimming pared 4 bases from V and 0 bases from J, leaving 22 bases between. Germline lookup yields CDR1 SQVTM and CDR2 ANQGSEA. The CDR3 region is CSVGALGGQRNSYEQYF. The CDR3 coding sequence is TGCAGCGTTGGAGCGTTGGGGGGACAGAGAAACTCCTACGAGCAGTACTTC.

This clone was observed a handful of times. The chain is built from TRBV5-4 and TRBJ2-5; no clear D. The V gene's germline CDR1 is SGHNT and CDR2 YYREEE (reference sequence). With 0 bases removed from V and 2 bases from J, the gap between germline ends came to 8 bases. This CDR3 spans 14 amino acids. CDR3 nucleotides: TGTGCCAGCAGCTTGGGTAGGATACAAGAGACCCAGTACTTC. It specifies CASSLGRIQETQYF.

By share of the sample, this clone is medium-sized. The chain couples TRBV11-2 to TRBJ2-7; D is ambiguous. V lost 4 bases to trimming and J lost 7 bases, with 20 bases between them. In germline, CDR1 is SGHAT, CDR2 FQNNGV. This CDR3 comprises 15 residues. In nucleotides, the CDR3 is TGTGCCAGCAGCTCCGACCGGGTGGCCCATAGGGAGCAGTACTTC. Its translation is CASSSDRVAHREQYF.

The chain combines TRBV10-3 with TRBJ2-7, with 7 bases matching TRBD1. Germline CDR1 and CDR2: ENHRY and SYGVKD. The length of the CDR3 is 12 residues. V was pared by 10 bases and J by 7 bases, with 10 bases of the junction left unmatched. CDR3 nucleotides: TGTGCCACAACATCCACGACAGGGGAGCAGTACTTC. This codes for CATTSTTGEQYF.

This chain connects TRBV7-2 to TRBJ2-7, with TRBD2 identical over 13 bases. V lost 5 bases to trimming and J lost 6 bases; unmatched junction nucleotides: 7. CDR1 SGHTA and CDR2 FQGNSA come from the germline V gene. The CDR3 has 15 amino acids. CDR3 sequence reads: CASSPGTSGVGEQYF. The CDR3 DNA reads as TGTGCCAGCAGCCCTGGGACTAGCGGGGTTGGCGAGCAGTACTTC.

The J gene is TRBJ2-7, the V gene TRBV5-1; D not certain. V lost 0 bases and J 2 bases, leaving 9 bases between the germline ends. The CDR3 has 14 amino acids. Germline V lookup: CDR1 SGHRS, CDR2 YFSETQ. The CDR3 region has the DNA TGCGCCAGCAGCTTGGGGCAGATCACCTACGAGCAGTACTTC. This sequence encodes CASSLGQITYEQYF.

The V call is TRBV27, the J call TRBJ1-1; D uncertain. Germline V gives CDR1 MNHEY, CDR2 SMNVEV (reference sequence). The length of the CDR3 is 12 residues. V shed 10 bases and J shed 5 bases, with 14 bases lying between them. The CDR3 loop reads CATYKVGTEAFF. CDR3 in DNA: TGTGCCACCTACAAGGTCGGGACTGAAGCTTTCTTT.